The 27 T cell receptor beta chains presented below share a single source sample, sequenced in a study of monozygotic twins with inflammatory bowel disease. TCRdb reanalyzed the 5' RACE reads and collapses them to one entry per CDR3 protein, without DNA. This table holds around 400,000 distinct CDR3 sequences. The sequencing input was blood. The receptors shown here come from a human donor with ulcerative colitis or Crohn's disease, or a healthy co-twin of an affected twin (not recorded which).

The V and J genes are TRBV5-6 and TRBJ1-1. Germline V gene data show CDR1 as SGHDT and CDR2 as YYEEEE. This CDR3 is built from 15 residues. The CDR3: CASSLRVGVNTEAFF.

CDR3 amino acids: CSGKGRADTEAFF. The chain combines TRBV20-1 with TRBJ1-1; the TCRdb D gene call, TRBD1, has no DNA to confirm it. Germline CDR1 reads DFQATT; CDR2 reads SNEGSKA (reference sequence). This CDR3 spans 13 amino acids.

The chain is built from TRBV7-9 and TRBJ1-1; TCRdb selects TRBD1, and the lack of DNA leaves this call unchecked. Germline V gene lookup returns CDR1 SEHNR and CDR2 FQNEAQ (reference sequence). This CDR3 region has 14 residues. The chain's CDR3 is CASSPARPGTEAFF.

The chain couples TRBV20-1 to TRBJ2-4. CDR1 and CDR2 (germline): DFQATT, SNEGSKA (reference sequence). This CDR3 contains 15 residues. CDR3 sequence reads: CSARDVGLAKNIQYF.

The chain joins TRBV6-1 to TRBJ1-3; TCRdb's D call of TRBD1 is untestable without DNA. Germline V gene lookup returns CDR1 MNHNS and CDR2 SASEGT. CDR3 length: 16 residues. The CDR3 loop reads CASSEAPPGAGNTIYF.

The chain is built from TRBV5-1 and TRBJ2-7. Germline CDR1 SGHRS, CDR2 YFSETQ. CDR3 size: 14 residues. This CDR3 is CASSLDPTNYEQYF.

The chain has TRBV11-2 and TRBJ2-3; with no DNA, the TCRdb D assignment of TRBD1 cannot be verified. This CDR3 comprises 14 residues. CDR1 is SGHAT, CDR2 FQNNGV, per germline. The CDR3 protein is CASSLGGTGHTQYF.

V usage is TRBV6-2 or TRBV6-3 and J usage is TRBJ2-1. The CDR3 is 13 amino acids. Germline CDR1 MNHEY, CDR2 SVGEGT. The CDR3 loop is CASSYSPFNEQFF.

The chain links TRBV11-1 to TRBJ1-2; no DNA is available, so the TRBD1 call from TCRdb remains unchecked. The germline V gene has CDR1 SGHAT and CDR2 FQDESV (reference sequence). The CDR3 extends over 18 amino acids. The CDR3 protein is CASSLAHRGGLANYGYTF.

The V call is TRBV29-1, the J call TRBJ1-1. This CDR3 region has 12 residues. CDR1 and CDR2 from the germline V gene are SQVTM and ANQGSEA. The CDR3 protein is CSGRRLNTEAFF. The full variable domain, its missing parts supplied by reference TRBV29-1 and TRBJ1-1, is SAVISQKPSRDICQRGTSLTIQCQVDSQVTMMFWYRQQPGQSLTLIATANQGSEATYESGFVIDKFPISRPNLTFSTLTVSNMSPEDSSIYLCSGRRLNTEAFFGQGTRLTVV.

The chain has TRBV19 and TRBJ1-2; TCRdb lists TRBD1, though no DNA is available to test this call. This CDR3 has 15 residues. Germline loops: CDR1 LNHDA, CDR2 SQIVND (reference sequence). The CDR3 sequence: CASNSPGTGTYGYTF.

The chain has TRBV7-9 and TRBJ1-1; the D call of TRBD1 rests on TCRdb alone, since no DNA is present to check it. This CDR3 has 14 residues. CDR1 and CDR2 (germline): SEHNR, FQNEAQ (reference sequence). The CDR3 here is CASRARQTHTEAFF.

J is TRBJ2-5 and V is TRBV15; TCRdb lists TRBD1, though no DNA is available to test this call. Germline loops: CDR1 LNHNV, CDR2 YYDKDF (reference sequence). The length of the CDR3 is 15 residues. The chain's CDR3 is CATSRDPGPQETQYF. The whole variable domain, remainder taken from reference TRBV15 and TRBJ2-5, is DAMVIQNPRYQVTQFGKPVTLSCSQTLNHNVMYWYQQKSSQAPKLLFHYYDKDFNNEADTPDNFQSRRPNTSFCFLDIRSPGLGDTAMYLCATSRDPGPQETQYFGPGTRLLVL.

The genes are TRBV5-4 and TRBJ1-2; the D call from TCRdb, TRBD1, cannot be confirmed without DNA. The length of the CDR3 is 14 residues. Germline CDR1 reads SGHNT; CDR2 reads YYREEE (reference sequence). CDR3 region: CASSKDRVYLGYTF.

V gene TRBV5-4 combines with J gene TRBJ2-7; without DNA, the TCRdb call of TRBD1 cannot be checked. The CDR3 spans 15 residues. The V gene's germline CDR1 is SGHNT and CDR2 YYREEE (reference sequence). CDR3 sequence reads: CASSTQTGAGYEQYF. The whole variable domain, filled in from reference TRBV5-4 and TRBJ2-7, reads ETGVTQSPTHLIKTRGQQVTLRCSSQSGHNTVSWYQQALGQGPQFIFQYYREEENGRGNFPPRFSGLQFPNYSSELNVNALELDDSALYLCASSTQTGAGYEQYFGPGTRLTVT.

The chain carries TRBV7-2 and TRBJ1-2; TCRdb lists TRBD1, though no DNA is available to test this call. Per germline, CDR1 SGHTA and CDR2 FQGNSA. This CDR3 is built from 15 residues. CDR3 loop: CASSSRPGSPYGYTF.

The chain couples TRBV7-9 to TRBJ2-1; TCRdb calls TRBD1, which cannot be checked without DNA. CDR3 length: 16 residues. From germline, CDR1 is SEHNR and CDR2 FQNEAQ (reference sequence). CDR3 sequence reads: CASSTQRGGTYNEQFF.

The chain employs TRBV7-9 and TRBJ2-3; TCRdb indicates TRBD2, and absent DNA this call remains unverified. This CDR3 is 15 amino acids long. Germline V gives CDR1 SEHNR, CDR2 FQNEAQ (reference sequence). CDR3 amino acids: CASSNPSGSTDTQYF.

This chain uses TRBV20-1 with TRBJ2-3; with no DNA, the TCRdb D assignment of TRBD2 cannot be verified. CDR1 and CDR2 (germline): DFQATT, SNEGSKA (reference sequence). The CDR3 consists of 16 residues. This CDR3 reads CSATSRLAGITDTQYF.

This sequence joins TRBV18 and TRBJ2-2; TCRdb reports TRBD2, a call that lacks DNA to check it against. CDR3 length: 15 residues. Germline loops: CDR1 KGHSH, CDR2 LQKENI. The CDR3 sequence: CASSVSGPDTGELFF.

This chain links TRBV9 with TRBJ2-1; TCRdb calls TRBD2, which cannot be checked without DNA. Germline CDR1 and CDR2: SGDLS and YYNGEE. The CDR3 runs to 15 residues. The CDR3 loop is CASSVVAEAYNEQFF.

This chain links TRBV6-5 with TRBJ2-5; TCRdb gives TRBD2 as the D gene, but with no DNA this cannot be confirmed. Germline V gene sequence: CDR1 MNHEY, CDR2 SVGAGI. CDR3 length: 16 amino acids. The CDR3 spells CASSYPGLADQETQYF.

The chain links TRBV27 to TRBJ2-1; the TCRdb D gene call, TRBD1, has no DNA to confirm it. CDR3 size: 15 residues. Germline-derived CDR1 and CDR2 are MNHEY and SMNVEV (reference sequence). The CDR3 here is CASSLKGTPPHEQFF.

The chain joins TRBV20-1 to TRBJ2-3. CDR1 and CDR2 from the germline V gene are DFQATT and SNEGSKA (reference sequence). The CDR3 extends over 14 amino acids. CDR3 residues: CSARWGLATDTQYF.

The chain recombines TRBV4-3 with TRBJ2-2. The germline CDR1 and CDR2 sequences are LGHNA and YSLEER. This CDR3 has 13 amino acids. CDR3: CASSQDRGGELFF.

The chain joins TRBV29-1 to TRBJ2-1. The V gene's germline CDR1 is SQVTM and CDR2 ANQGSEA. This CDR3 is 14 amino acids long. CDR3 amino acids: CSVEDRSSYNEQFF.

The chain is built from TRBV12-3 or TRBV12-4 and TRBJ2-7; there is no DNA to check the TCRdb D call of TRBD1. The CDR3 runs to 14 residues. The chain's CDR3 is CASSLRRDGYEQYF.